This TCR beta chain was captured in a study of T cells expressing NK-cell markers. Study in general: Repertoires of TCR beta were obtained from T cells sorted as CD3+CD56+NKG2C+, CD3+CD56+NKG2C- and CD3+CD56-NKG2C+.

The CDR3 is 16 amino acids. CDR1 DFQATT and CDR2 SNEGSKA come from the germline V gene (reference sequence). One entry per CDR3 protein, without DNA, is what TCRdb gives after re-calling the 5' RACE reads. The table lists some 300,000 distinct CDR3 sequences, with about 0.39% in the top ten. A note on this clonotype: The antigen is undetermined.

General observations from the study: These clonotypes also led the CD3+CD56-NKG2C+ fraction in a few donors. Whether expanded NKG2C-expressing T cell clones recognize HCMV is unknown.

V is TRBV20-1 and J is TRBJ2-7; as DNA is missing, the TRBD1 call by TCRdb cannot be tested. Specimen: blood T cells: a sorted CD56 or NKG2C T cell subset, CD4+ or CD8+ T cells, or bulk PBMC T cells (not recorded which). The TCR originated in a man younger than 30 in good health. The CDR3 reads CSARSRGRTLTYEQYF.